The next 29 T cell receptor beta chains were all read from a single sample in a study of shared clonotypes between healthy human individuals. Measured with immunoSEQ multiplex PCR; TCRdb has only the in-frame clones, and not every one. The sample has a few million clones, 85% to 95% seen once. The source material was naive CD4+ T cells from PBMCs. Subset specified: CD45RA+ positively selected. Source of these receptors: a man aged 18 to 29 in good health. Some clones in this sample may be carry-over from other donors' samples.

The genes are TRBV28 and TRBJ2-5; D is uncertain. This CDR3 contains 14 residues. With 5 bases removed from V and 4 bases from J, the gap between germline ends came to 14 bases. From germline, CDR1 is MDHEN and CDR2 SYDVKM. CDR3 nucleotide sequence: TGTGCCAGCAGTGGACCCGGAGTTGGAGAGACCCAGTACTTC. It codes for CASSGPGVGETQYF.

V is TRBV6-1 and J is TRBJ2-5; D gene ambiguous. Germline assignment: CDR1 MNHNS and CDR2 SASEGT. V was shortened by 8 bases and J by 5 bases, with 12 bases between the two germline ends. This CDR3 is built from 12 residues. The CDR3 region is CASGLAWETQYF. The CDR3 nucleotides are TGTGCCAGCGGATTAGCTTGGGAGACCCAGTACTTC.

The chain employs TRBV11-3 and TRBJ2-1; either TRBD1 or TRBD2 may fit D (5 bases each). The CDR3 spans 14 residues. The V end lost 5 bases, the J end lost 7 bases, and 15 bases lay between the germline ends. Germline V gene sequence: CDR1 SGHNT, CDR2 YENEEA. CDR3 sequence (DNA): TGTGCCAGCAGCACGGGGACGCACCAAAATGAGCAGTTCTTC. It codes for CASSTGTHQNEQFF. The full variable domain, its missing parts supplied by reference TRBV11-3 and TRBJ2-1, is EAGVVQSPRYKIIEKKQPVAFWCNPISGHNTLYWYLQNLGQGPELLIRYENEEAVDDSQLPKDRFSAERLKGVDSTLKIQPAELGDSAVYLCASSTGTHQNEQFFGPGTRLTVL.

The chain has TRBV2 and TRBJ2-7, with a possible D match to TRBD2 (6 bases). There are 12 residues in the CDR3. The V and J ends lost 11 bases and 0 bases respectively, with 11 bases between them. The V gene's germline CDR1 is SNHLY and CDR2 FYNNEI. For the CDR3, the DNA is TGTGCCGGAGGGCGGAGCTCCTACGAGCAGTACTTC. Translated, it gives CAGGRSSYEQYF.

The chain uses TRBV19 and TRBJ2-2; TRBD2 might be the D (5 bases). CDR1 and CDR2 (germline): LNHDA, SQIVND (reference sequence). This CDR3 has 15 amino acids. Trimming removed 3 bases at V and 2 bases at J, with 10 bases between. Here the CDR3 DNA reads TGTGCCAGTAGTATTCTAGCTTCCAACACCGGGGAGCTGTTTTTT. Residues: CASSILASNTGELFF. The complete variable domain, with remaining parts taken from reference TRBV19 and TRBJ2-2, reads DGGITQSPKYLFRKEGQNVTLSCEQNLNHDAMYWYRQDPGQGLRLIYYSQIVNDFQKGDIAEGYSVSREKKESFPLTVTSAQKNPTAFYLCASSILASNTGELFFGEGSRLTVL.

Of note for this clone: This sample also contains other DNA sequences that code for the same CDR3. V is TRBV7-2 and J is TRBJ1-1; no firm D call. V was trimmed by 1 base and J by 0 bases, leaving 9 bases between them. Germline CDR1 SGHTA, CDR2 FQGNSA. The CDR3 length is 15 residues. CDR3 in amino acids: CASSLGSFMNTEAFF. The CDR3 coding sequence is TGTGCCAGCAGCTTAGGCAGTTTCATGAACACTGAAGCTTTCTTT. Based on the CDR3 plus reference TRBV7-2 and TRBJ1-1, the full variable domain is GAGVSQSPSNKVTEKGKDVELRCDPISGHTALYWYRQSLGQGLEFLIYFQGNSAPDKSGLPSDRFSAERTGGSVSTLTIQRTQQEDSAVYLCASSLGSFMNTEAFFGQGTRLTVV.

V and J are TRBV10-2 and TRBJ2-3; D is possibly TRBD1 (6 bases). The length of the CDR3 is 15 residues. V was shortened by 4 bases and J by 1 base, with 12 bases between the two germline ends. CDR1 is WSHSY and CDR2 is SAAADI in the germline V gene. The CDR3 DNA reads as TGCGCCAGCAGTGGTACAGGGTTAGGCACAGATACGCAGTATTTT. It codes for CASSGTGLGTDTQYF.

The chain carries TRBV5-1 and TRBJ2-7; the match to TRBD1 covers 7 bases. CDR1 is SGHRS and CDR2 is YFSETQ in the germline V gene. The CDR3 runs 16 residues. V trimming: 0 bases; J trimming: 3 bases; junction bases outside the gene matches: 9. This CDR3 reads CASSLGGSGGVYEQYF. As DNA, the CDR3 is TGCGCCAGCAGCTTGGGAGGCTCAGGGGGTGTCTACGAGCAGTACTTC.

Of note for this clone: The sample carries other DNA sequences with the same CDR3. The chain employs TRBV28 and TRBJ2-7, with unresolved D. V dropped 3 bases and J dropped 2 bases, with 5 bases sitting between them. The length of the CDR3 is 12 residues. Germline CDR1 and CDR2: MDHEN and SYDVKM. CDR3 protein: CASSFAAYEQYF. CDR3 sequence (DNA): TGTGCCAGCAGTTTTGCAGCCTACGAGCAGTACTTC.

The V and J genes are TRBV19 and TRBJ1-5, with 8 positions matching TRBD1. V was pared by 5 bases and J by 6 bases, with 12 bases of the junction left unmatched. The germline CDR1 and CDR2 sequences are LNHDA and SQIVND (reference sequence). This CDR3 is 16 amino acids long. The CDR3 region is CASSPRQGAQSQPQHF. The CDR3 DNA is TGTGCCAGTAGTCCCCGGCAGGGGGCGCAGAGTCAGCCCCAGCATTTT. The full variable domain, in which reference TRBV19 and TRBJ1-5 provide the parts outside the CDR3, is DGGITQSPKYLFRKEGQNVTLSCEQNLNHDAMYWYRQDPGQGLRLIYYSQIVNDFQKGDIAEGYSVSREKKESFPLTVTSAQKNPTAFYLCASSPRQGAQSQPQHFGDGTRLSIL.

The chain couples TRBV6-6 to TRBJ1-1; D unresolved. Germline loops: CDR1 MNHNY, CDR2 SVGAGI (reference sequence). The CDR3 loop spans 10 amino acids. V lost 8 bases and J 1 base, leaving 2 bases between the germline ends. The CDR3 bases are TGTGCCAGCGCGAACACTGAAGCTTTCTTT. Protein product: CASANTEAFF.

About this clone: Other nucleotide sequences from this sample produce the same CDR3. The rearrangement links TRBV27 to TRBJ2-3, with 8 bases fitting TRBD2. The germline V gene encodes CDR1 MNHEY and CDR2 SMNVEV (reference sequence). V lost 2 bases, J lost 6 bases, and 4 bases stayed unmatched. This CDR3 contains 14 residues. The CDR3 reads CASSLAGGRDTQYF. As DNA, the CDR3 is TGTGCCAGCAGTTTAGCGGGAGGAAGGGATACGCAGTATTTT.

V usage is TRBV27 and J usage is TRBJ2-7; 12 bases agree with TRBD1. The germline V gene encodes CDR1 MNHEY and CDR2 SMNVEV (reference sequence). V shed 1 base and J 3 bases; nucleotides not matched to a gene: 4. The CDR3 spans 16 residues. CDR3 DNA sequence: TGTGCCAGCAGTTTATTCGGGACAGGGGGCTTCTACGAGCAGTACTTC. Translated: CASSLFGTGGFYEQYF.

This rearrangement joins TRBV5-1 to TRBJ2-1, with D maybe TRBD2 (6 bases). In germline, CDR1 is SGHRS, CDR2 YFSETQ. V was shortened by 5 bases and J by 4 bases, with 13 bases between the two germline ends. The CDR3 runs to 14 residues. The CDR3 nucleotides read TGCGCCAGCAGAGGGCTAGCGAGGTACAATGAGCAGTTCTTC. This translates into CASRGLARYNEQFF.

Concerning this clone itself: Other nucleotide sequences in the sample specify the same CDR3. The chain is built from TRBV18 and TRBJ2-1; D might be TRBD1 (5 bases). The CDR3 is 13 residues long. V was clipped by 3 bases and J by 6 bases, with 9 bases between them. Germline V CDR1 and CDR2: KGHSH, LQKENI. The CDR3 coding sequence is TGTGCCAGCTCACCTCCAGGGCGCAATGAGCAGTTCTTC. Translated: CASSPPGRNEQFF.

The CDR3, as DNA: TGCGCCAGCAGCTTGGGTGACACAGCTAACTATGGCTACACCTTC. Amino acids: CASSLGDTANYGYTF. This chain joins TRBV5-1 and TRBJ1-2, with no clear D. Trimming left V 0 bases short and J 0 bases short, with 9 bases between. This CDR3 spans 15 amino acids. From germline, CDR1 is SGHRS and CDR2 YFSETQ.

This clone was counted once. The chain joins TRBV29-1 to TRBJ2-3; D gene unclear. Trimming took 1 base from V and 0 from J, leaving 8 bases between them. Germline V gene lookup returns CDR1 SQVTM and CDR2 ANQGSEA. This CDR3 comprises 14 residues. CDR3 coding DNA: TGCAGCGTTGAAGGGAGTACTAGCACAGATACGCAGTATTTT. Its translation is CSVEGSTSTDTQYF.

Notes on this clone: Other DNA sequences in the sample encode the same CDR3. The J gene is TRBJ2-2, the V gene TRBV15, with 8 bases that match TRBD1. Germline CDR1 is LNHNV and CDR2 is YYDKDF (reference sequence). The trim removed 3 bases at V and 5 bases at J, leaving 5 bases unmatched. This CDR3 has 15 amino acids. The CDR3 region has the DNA TGTGCCACCAGCAGGGGGACAGGTGGGACCGGGGAGCTGTTTTTT. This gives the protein CATSRGTGGTGELFF. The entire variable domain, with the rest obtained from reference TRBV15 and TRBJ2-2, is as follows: DAMVIQNPRYQVTQFGKPVTLSCSQTLNHNVMYWYQQKSSQAPKLLFHYYDKDFNNEADTPDNFQSRRPNTSFCFLDIRSPGLGDTAMYLCATSRGTGGTGELFFGEGSRLTVL.

CDR3 in amino acids: CASSLTLKQGAVNEKLFF. CDR3 DNA: TGTGCCAGCAGTTTAACCCTGAAACAGGGGGCAGTTAATGAAAAACTGTTTTTT. The gene calls are TRBV27 and TRBJ1-4; 9 bases map to TRBD1. The V and J ends lost 2 bases and 4 bases, in that order; junction bases with no gene match: 11. This CDR3 is 18 amino acids long. The germline gives CDR1 MNHEY, CDR2 SMNVEV (reference sequence).

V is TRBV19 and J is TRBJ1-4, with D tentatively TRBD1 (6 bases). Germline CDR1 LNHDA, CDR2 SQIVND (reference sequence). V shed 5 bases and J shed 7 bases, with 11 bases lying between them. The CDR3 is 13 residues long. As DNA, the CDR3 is TGTGCCAGTAGTCCCAGGACAGCTGAAAAACTGTTTTTT. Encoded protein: CASSPRTAEKLFF.

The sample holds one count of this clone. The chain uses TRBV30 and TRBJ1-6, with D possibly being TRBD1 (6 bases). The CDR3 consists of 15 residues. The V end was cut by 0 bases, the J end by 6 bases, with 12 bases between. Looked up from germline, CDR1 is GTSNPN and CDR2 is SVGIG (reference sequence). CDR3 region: CAWSVTAGANSPLHF. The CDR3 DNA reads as TGTGCCTGGAGTGTCACGGCAGGGGCTAATTCACCCCTCCACTTT. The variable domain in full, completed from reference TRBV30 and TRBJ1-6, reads SQTIHQWPATLVQPVGSPLSLECTVEGTSNPNLYWYRQAAGRGLQLLFYSVGIGQISSEVPQNLSASRPQDRQFILSSKKLLLSDSGFYLCAWSVTAGANSPLHFGNGTRLTVT.

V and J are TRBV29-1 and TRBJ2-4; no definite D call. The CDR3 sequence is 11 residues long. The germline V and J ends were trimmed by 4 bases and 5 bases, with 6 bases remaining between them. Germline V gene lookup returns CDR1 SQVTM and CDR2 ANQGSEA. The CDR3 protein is CSVVGENIQYF. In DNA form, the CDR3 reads TGCAGCGTTGTTGGTGAAAACATTCAGTACTTC.

In nucleotides, the CDR3 is TGCGCCAGCAGCCCTGACCCCGGACAGAATGAGCAGTTCTTC. Protein: CASSPDPGQNEQFF. The gene calls are TRBV5-1 and TRBJ2-1; possibly TRBD1 for D (6 bases). The CDR3 is 14 residues long. The germline V gene has CDR1 SGHRS and CDR2 YFSETQ. V was shortened by 4 bases and J by 7 bases, with 15 bases between the two germline ends.

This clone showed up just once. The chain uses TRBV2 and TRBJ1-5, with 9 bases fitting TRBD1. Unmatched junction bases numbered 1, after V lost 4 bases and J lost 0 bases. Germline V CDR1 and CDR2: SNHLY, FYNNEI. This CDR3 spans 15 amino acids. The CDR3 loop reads CASSGDRVSNQPQHF. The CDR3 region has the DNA TGTGCCAGCAGTGGGGACAGGGTTAGCAATCAGCCCCAGCATTTT.

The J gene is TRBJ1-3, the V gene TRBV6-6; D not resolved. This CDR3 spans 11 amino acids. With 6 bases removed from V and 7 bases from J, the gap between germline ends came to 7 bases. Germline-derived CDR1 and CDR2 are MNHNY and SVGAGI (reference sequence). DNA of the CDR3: TGTGCCAGCAGAGGAATGAACACCATATATTTT. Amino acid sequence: CASRGMNTIYF.

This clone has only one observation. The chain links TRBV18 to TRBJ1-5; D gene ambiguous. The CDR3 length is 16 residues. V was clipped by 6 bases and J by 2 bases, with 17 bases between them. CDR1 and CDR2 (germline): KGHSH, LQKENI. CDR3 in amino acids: CASSPGPPSGNQPQHF. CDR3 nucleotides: TGTGCCAGCTCCCCCGGGCCCCCGTCGGGCAATCAGCCCCAGCATTTT.

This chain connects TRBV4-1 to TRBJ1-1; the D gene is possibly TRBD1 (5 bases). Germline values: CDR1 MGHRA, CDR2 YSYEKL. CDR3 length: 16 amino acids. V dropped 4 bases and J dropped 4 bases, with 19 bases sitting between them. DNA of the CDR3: TGCGCCAGCAGCCCATCCGAAGGGAGGGGTGGCACTGAAGCTTTCTTT. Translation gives CASSPSEGRGGTEAFF.

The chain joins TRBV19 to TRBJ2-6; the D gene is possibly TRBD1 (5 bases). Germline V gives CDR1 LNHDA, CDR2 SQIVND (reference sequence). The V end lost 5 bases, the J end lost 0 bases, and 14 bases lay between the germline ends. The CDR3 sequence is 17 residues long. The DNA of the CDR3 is TGTGCCAGTAGTCCCAGGCGACAGTCCTCTGGGGCCAACGTCCTGACTTTC. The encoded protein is CASSPRRQSSGANVLTF.

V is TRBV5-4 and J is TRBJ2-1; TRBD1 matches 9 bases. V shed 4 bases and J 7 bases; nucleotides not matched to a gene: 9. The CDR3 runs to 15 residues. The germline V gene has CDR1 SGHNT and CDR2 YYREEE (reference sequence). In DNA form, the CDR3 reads TGTGCCAGCAGCCCGGGACAGGGAGTAGGGAATGAGCAGTTCTTC. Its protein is CASSPGQGVGNEQFF.